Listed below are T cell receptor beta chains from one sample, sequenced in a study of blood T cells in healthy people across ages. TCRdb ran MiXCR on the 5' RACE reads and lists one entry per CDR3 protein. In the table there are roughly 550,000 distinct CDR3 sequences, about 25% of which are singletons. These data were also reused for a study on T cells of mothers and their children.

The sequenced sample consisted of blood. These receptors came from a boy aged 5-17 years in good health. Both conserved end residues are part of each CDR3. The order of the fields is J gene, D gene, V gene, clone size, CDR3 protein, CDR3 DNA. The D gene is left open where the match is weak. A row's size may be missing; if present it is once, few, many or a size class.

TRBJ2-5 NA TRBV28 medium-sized CASRKSETQYF TGTGCCAGCAGGAAGTCAGAGACCCAGTACTTC
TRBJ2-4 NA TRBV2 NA CAATRGREVANIQYF TGTGCCGCCACCAGGGGCCGGGAGGTAGCAAACATTCAGTACTTC
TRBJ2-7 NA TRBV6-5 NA CASSYAFIRGGHFEQYF TGTGCCAGCAGTTACGCCTTCATCCGTGGGGGCCATTTCGAGCAGTACTTC
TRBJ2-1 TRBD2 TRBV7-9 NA CASSPGTSGGKTYEQFF TGTGCCAGCAGCCCTGGGACTAGCGGGGGTAAGACCTATGAGCAGTTCTTC
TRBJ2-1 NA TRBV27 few CASSPTGLSSYNEQFF TGTGCCAGCAGCCCGACGGGACTCAGCTCCTACAATGAGCAGTTCTTC
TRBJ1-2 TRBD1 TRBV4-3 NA CASSQDRAYGYTF TGCGCCAGCAGCCAGGACAGGGCCTATGGCTACACCTTC
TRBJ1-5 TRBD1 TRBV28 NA CASSSTGGYSNQPQHF TGTGCCAGCAGCTCGACAGGGGGATATAGCAATCAGCCCCAGCATTTT
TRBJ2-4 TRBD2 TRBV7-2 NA CASSLGLAGTLAKNIQYF TGTGCCAGCAGCCTGGGACTAGCGGGGACACTAGCCAAAAACATTCAGTACTTC
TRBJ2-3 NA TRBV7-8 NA CASSSGTSHSSQYF TGTGCCAGCAGCTCCGGGACTTCTCACTCGTCGCAGTATTTT
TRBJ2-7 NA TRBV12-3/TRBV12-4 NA CASKRGNSYEQYF TGTGCCAGCAAACGGGGGAATTCCTACGAGCAGTACTTC
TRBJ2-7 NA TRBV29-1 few CSVETIGREQYF TGCAGCGTCGAAACGATCGGGCGGGAGCAGTACTTC
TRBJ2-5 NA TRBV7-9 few CASIPQGHFQETQYF TGTGCCAGCATCCCCCAGGGACACTTCCAAGAGACCCAGTACTTC
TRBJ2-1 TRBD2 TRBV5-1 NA CASSLEELAGGLWNEQFF TGCGCCAGCAGCTTGGAGGAACTAGCGGGAGGGCTTTGGAATGAGCAGTTCTTC
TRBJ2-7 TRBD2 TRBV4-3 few CASSQGTSGPTYERYF TGCGCCAGCAGCCAAGGGACTAGCGGGCCTACTTACGAGCGGTACTTC
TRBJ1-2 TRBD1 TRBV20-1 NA CSALQGAYGYTF TGCAGTGCTCTCCAGGGGGCCTATGGCTACACCTTC
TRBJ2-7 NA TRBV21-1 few CASSTSRGQGAYEQYF TGTGCCAGCAGCACCTCTCGGGGACAGGGGGCCTACGAGCAGTACTTC
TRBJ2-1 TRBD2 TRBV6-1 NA CASSGQVAGDYNEQFF TGTGCCAGCAGTGGTCAGGTGGCGGGGGACTACAATGAGCAGTTCTTC
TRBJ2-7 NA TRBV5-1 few CASSLVGRSNYEQYF TGCGCCAGCAGCTTGGTTGGAAGAAGTAACTACGAGCAGTACTTC
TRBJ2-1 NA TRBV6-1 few CASRAARYYEQFF TGTGCCAGCAGGGCCGCCAGGTACTATGAGCAGTTCTTC
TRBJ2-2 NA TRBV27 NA CASGQTTNTGELFF TGTGCCAGCGGGCAAACGACGAACACCGGGGAGCTGTTTTTT
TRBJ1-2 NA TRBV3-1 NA CASSPAGSYGYTF TGTGCCAGCAGCCCCGCCGGATCCTATGGCTACACCTTC
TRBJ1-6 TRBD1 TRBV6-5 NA CASSYSMDRDGSPLHF TGTGCCAGCAGTTACTCCATGGACAGGGATGGATCACCCCTCCACTTT
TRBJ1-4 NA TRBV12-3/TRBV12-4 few CASAAQGWPNEKLFF TGTGCCAGCGCCGCCCAGGGGTGGCCTAATGAAAAACTGTTTTTT
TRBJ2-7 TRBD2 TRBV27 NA CASSWATSGIYEQYF TGTGCCAGCAGTTGGGCGACTAGCGGGATCTACGAGCAGTACTTC
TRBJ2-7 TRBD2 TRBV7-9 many CASSFVPSGLAGLEQYF TGTGCCAGCAGCTTCGTACCATCGGGACTAGCGGGACTCGAGCAGTACTTC
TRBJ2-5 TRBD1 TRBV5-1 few CASSWTGTNQETQYF TGCGCCAGCAGCTGGACAGGGACGAACCAAGAGACCCAGTACTTC
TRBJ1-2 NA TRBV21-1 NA CASSNNRWLYGYTF TGTGCCAGCAGCAATAACCGGTGGCTCTATGGCTACACCTTC
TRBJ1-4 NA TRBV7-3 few CASSPPVQGGEKLFF TGTGCCAGCAGCCCCCCCGTACAGGGCGGCGAAAAACTGTTTTTT
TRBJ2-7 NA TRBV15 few CATSPQVGRDNEQYF TGTGCCACCAGCCCCCAGGTAGGCAGGGACAACGAGCAGTACTTC
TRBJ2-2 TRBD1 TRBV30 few CAWSVWGQGVPTGEPFF TGTGCCTGGAGTGTATGGGGCCAGGGGGTTCCGACCGGGGAGCCGTTTTTT
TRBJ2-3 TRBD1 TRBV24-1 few CATSDRGPTDTQYF TGTGCCACCAGTGACAGGGGGCCCACAGATACGCAGTATTTT
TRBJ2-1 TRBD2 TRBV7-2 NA CASSFLASGRSSYNEQFF TGTGCCAGCAGCTTCTTGGCTAGCGGCCGGAGCTCCTACAATGAGCAGTTCTTC
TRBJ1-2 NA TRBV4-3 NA CASSHAGTAEGYGYTF TGCGCCAGCAGCCATGCTGGGACGGCGGAGGGCTATGGCTACACCTTC
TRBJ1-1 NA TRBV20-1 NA CSARGGVTEAFF TGCAGTGCTAGAGGGGGGGTCACTGAAGCTTTCTTT
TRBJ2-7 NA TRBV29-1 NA CSVKTGLTSYEQYF TGCAGCGTTAAAACGGGACTGACATCCTACGAGCAGTACTTC
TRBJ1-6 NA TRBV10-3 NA CAISEFGNSPLHF TGTGCCATCAGTGAGTTTGGCAATTCACCCCTCCACTTT
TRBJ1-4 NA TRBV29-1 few CSAFEKLFF TGCAGCGCCTTCGAAAAACTGTTTTTT
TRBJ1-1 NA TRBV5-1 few CASSLAIDVNTEAFF TGCGCCAGCAGCTTGGCCATAGACGTGAACACTGAAGCTTTCTTT
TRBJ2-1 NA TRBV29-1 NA CSEGRYNEQFF TGCAGCGAGGGGCGGTACAATGAGCAGTTCTTC
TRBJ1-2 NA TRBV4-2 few CASSQDAAETYGYTF TGTGCCAGCAGCCAAGATGCCGCGGAGACCTATGGCTACACCTTC
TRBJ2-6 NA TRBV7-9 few CASSSKPGRPGSGANVLTF TGTGCCAGCAGCTCAAAGCCGGGACGCCCTGGTTCTGGGGCCAACGTCCTGACTTTC
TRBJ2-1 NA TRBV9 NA CASSAHTRSRGNEQFF TGTGCCAGCAGCGCCCATACTCGTAGTCGGGGCAATGAGCAGTTCTTC
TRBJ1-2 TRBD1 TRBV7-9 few CASSPPGQGVGHGYTF TGTGCCAGCAGCCCACCCGGGCAGGGGGTAGGCCATGGCTACACCTTC
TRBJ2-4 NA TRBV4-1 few CASSQGQLAKNIQYF TGCGCCAGCAGCCAAGGGCAGTTAGCCAAAAACATTCAGTACTTC
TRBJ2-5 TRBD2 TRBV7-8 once CASSIPTSGKTYPFF TGTGCCAGCAGCATACCGACTAGCGGGAAGACGTATCCGTTCTTC
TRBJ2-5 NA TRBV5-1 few CASSLKVTLQETQYF TGCGCCAGCAGCTTGAAAGTAACCCTCCAAGAGACCCAGTACTTC
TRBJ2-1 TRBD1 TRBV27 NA CASRVRQGTVNEQFF TGTGCCAGCAGGGTTAGACAGGGGACAGTAAATGAGCAGTTCTTC
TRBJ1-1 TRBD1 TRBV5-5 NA CASSPGQREIFEAFF TGTGCCAGCAGTCCGGGACAGAGAGAGATATTTGAAGCTTTCTTT
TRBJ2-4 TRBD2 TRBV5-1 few CASSLGRRRGDFPAKNIQYF TGCGCCAGCAGCTTGGGGCGGCGGCGGGGGGACTTTCCTGCCAAAAACATTCAGTACTTC
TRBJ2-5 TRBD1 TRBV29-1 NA CSVASRGLREQYF TGCAGCGTTGCGTCCAGGGGGTTGAGGGAGCAGTACTTC
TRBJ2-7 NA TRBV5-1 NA CASSLQELGSYEQYF TGCGCCAGCAGCTTGCAGGAGCTGGGTTCCTACGAGCAGTACTTC
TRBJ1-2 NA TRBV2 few CATSPEINYGYTF TGTGCCACCAGTCCAGAGATTAACTATGGCTACACCTTC
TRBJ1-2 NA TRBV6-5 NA CASTSAGSAYGYTF TGTGCCAGCACCTCGGCAGGGTCGGCCTATGGCTACACCTTC
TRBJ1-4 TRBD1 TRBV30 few CAWSEGTGGGKLFF TGTGCCTGGAGTGAGGGGACAGGGGGCGGAAAACTGTTTTTT
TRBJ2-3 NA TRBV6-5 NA CASSTAALGTDTQYF TGTGCCAGCAGTACTGCCGCCTTAGGCACAGATACGCAGTATTTT
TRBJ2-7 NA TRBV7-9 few CASSSGLRTYEQYF TGTGCCAGCAGCTCCGGACTACGAACCTACGAGCAGTACTTC
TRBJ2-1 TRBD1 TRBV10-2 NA CASSAGGYYNEQFF TGCGCCAGCAGTGCAGGGGGTTACTACAATGAGCAGTTCTTC
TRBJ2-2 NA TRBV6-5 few CASRYHRWANTGELFF TGTGCCAGCAGGTACCATCGATGGGCGAACACCGGGGAGCTGTTTTTT
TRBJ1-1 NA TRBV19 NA CASSPDWNTEAFF TGTGCCAGTAGTCCAGACTGGAACACTGAAGCTTTCTTT
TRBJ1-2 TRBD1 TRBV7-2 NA CASSFDRATNYGYTF TGTGCCAGCAGCTTTGACAGGGCCACTAACTATGGCTACACCTTC